A selection of T cell receptor beta chains follows, all from one sample in a study of CD8+CD57+ T cells in acquired aplastic anemia. TCRdb fed the reads into MiXCR, producing one record per CDR3 protein. This table holds around 50,000 distinct CDR3 sequences, approximately 50% found once. Sequenced input: sorted CD4+, CD8+, or CD8+CD57+ T cells (not recorded which) from PBMCs. The source is a human donor with aplastic anemia. CDR3s include the opening cysteine and the closing phenylalanine or tryptophan. The order of the fields is J gene, D gene, clone size, V gene, CDR3 protein, CDR3 DNA. A D gene is named only where the DNA matches it firmly. The size field is filled for only some rows; it gives once, few, many or a size class.

j_call: TRBJ2-5; d_call: TRBD2; clone_size: many; v_call: TRBV5-8; cdr3_aa: CASSSSGASFLTDSTQYF; cdr3_nt: TGTGCCAGCAGCTCGAGCGGGGCCTCATTCTTAACCGATTCGACCCAGTACTTC
j_call: TRBJ2-5; d_call: TRBD2; clone_size: -; v_call: TRBV10-3; cdr3_aa: CAISGTRKRETQHF; cdr3_nt: TGTGCCATCAGTGGTACACGGAAGCGGGAGACCCAGCACTTC
j_call: TRBJ2-5; d_call: TRBD2; clone_size: many; v_call: TRBV27; cdr3_aa: CASSLSSGESQETQYF; cdr3_nt: TGTGCCAGCAGTTTATCAAGCGGGGAGTCACAAGAGACCCAGTACTTC
j_call: TRBJ2-3; d_call: -; clone_size: -; v_call: TRBV4-2; cdr3_aa: CASSHNRVSVGGSSTDTQYF; cdr3_nt: TGTGCCAGCAGCCACAACAGGGTTTCTGTGGGAGGCTCTTCCACAGATACGCAGTATTTT
j_call: TRBJ1-2; d_call: TRBD1; clone_size: many; v_call: TRBV6-5; cdr3_aa: CASSFDRVGYTF; cdr3_nt: TGTGCCAGCAGTTTCGACAGGGTTGGCTACACCTTC
j_call: TRBJ2-7; d_call: -; clone_size: -; v_call: TRBV10-3; cdr3_aa: CAISEPGDEQYF; cdr3_nt: TGTGCCATCAGTGAGCCAGGGGACGAGCAGTACTTC
j_call: TRBJ2-6; d_call: -; clone_size: -; v_call: TRBV5-6; cdr3_aa: CASSLPDASGANVLTF; cdr3_nt: TGTGCCAGCAGCTTGCCCGACGCCTCTGGGGCCAACGTCCTGACTTTC
j_call: TRBJ1-2; d_call: -; clone_size: few; v_call: TRBV20-1; cdr3_aa: CSASGRNYGYTF; cdr3_nt: TGCAGTGCTAGTGGCAGAAACTATGGCTACACCTTC
j_call: TRBJ1-1; d_call: -; clone_size: few; v_call: TRBV10-3; cdr3_aa: CAIKLQGGSTEAFF; cdr3_nt: TGTGCCATCAAGCTACAGGGAGGGTCCACTGAAGCTTTCTTT
j_call: TRBJ1-2; d_call: -; clone_size: -; v_call: TRBV7-2; cdr3_aa: CASSLTRLTF; cdr3_nt: TGTGCCAGCAGCTTAACGCGTCTCACCTTC
j_call: TRBJ2-5; d_call: TRBD1; clone_size: many; v_call: TRBV7-8; cdr3_aa: CASSLTGGRPETQYF; cdr3_nt: TGTGCCAGCAGCTTAACAGGGGGCCGACCGGAGACCCAGTACTTC
j_call: TRBJ2-2; d_call: -; clone_size: -; v_call: TRBV4-2; cdr3_aa: CASSQRYSPNTGELFF; cdr3_nt: TGTGCCAGCAGCCAAAGGTACAGCCCGAACACCGGGGAGCTGTTTTTT
j_call: TRBJ1-6; d_call: TRBD1; clone_size: -; v_call: TRBV19; cdr3_aa: CASTEATGTGDSPLHF; cdr3_nt: TGTGCCAGTACAGAGGCCACCGGGACAGGGGATTCACCCCTCCACTTT
j_call: TRBJ2-7; d_call: TRBD2; clone_size: -; v_call: TRBV7-2; cdr3_aa: CASSLVSGGPYEQYF; cdr3_nt: TGTGCCAGCAGCTTAGTTAGCGGGGGTCCTTACGAGCAGTACTTC
j_call: TRBJ2-1; d_call: -; clone_size: -; v_call: TRBV7-8; cdr3_aa: CASSSGSRGDEKFF; cdr3_nt: TGTGCCAGCAGTTCCGGGTCCAGAGGAGATGAGAAGTTCTTC
j_call: TRBJ1-1; d_call: -; clone_size: -; v_call: TRBV19; cdr3_aa: CASSMSGVGEAFF; cdr3_nt: TGTGCCAGTAGTATGTCAGGGGTTGGGGAAGCTTTCTTT
j_call: TRBJ1-2; d_call: -; clone_size: -; v_call: TRBV29-1; cdr3_aa: CSGLGGYGGYTF; cdr3_nt: TGCAGTGGGCTGGGGGGCTATGGGGGCTACACCTTC
j_call: TRBJ2-5; d_call: TRBD1; clone_size: few; v_call: TRBV2; cdr3_aa: CASRLGTGGLETQYF; cdr3_nt: TGTGCCAGCAGACTCGGGACAGGGGGCCTTGAGACCCAGTACTTC
j_call: TRBJ1-1; d_call: -; clone_size: -; v_call: TRBV2; cdr3_aa: CASSGRESQNTEAFF; cdr3_nt: TGTGCCAGCAGTGGCAGGGAAAGTCAGAACACTGAAGCTTTCTTT
j_call: TRBJ2-5; d_call: TRBD1; clone_size: once; v_call: TRBV7-3; cdr3_aa: CASSRDSQETQYF; cdr3_nt: TGTGCCAGCAGCAGGGACAGCCAAGAGACCCAGTACTTC
j_call: TRBJ2-3; d_call: TRBD2; clone_size: -; v_call: TRBV24-1; cdr3_aa: CATSAKTSGTRDTQYF; cdr3_nt: TGTGCCACCAGTGCTAAGACTAGCGGTACAAGGGACACGCAGTATTTT
j_call: TRBJ1-1; d_call: TRBD1; clone_size: many; v_call: TRBV19; cdr3_aa: CASSGGGAFF; cdr3_nt: TGTGCCAGCTCAGGGGGCGGAGCTTTCTTT
j_call: TRBJ2-7; d_call: -; clone_size: -; v_call: TRBV10-1; cdr3_aa: CASSESVAGSYEQYF; cdr3_nt: TGCGCCAGCAGTGAGTCGGTAGCAGGGTCCTACGAGCAGTACTTC
j_call: TRBJ2-7; d_call: TRBD2; clone_size: once; v_call: TRBV20-1; cdr3_aa: CSARDWVSLAGIYEQYF; cdr3_nt: TGCAGTGCTAGAGATTGGGTTTCCCTAGCGGGGATCTACGAGCAGTACTTC
j_call: TRBJ2-2; d_call: -; clone_size: -; v_call: TRBV3-1; cdr3_aa: CASSQDLNPGELFF; cdr3_nt: TGTGCCAGCAGCCAAGATCTGAATCCTGGGGAGCTGTTTTTT
j_call: TRBJ2-7; d_call: -; clone_size: -; v_call: TRBV10-3; cdr3_aa: CAISGDGSYEQYF; cdr3_nt: TGTGCCATCAGTGGGGATGGATCCTACGAGCAGTACTTC
j_call: TRBJ2-1; d_call: TRBD2; clone_size: -; v_call: TRBV11-2; cdr3_aa: CASSLMGGGSYNEQFF; cdr3_nt: TGTGCCAGCAGCCTAATGGGGGGAGGGTCCTACAATGAGCAGTTCTTC